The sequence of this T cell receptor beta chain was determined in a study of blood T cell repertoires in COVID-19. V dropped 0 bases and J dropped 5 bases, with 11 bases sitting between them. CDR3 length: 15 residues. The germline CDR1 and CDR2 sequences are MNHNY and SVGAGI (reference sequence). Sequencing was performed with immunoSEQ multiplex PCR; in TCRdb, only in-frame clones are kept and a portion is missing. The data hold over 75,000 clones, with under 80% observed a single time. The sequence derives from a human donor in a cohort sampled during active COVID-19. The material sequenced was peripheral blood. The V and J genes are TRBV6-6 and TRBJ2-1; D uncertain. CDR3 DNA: TGTGCCAGCAGTTACTCAGTTAGCTTGAACAATGAGCAGTTCTTC. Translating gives CASSYSVSLNNEQFF.